This T cell receptor (beta chain) was retrieved from a study of patients and donors after allogeneic stem cell transplantation. This CDR3 has 15 residues. With 3 bases clipped from V and 5 bases from J, the junction kept 7 bases outside the gene matches. Each CDR3 protein gets one entry after TCRdb re-called the RT-PCR reads with MiXCR. The sample carries about a million distinct CDR3 sequences, 18% recorded once. This clonotype was detected ten times or more. The rearrangement links TRBV12-3 or TRBV12-4 to TRBJ2-3, with 8 bases lining up with TRBD1. The clonotype comes from a human donor who was either an allogeneic HSCT recipient or a stem cell or donor lymphocyte infusion donor (not recorded which). It is not recorded whose cells these are; they may come from a transplant donor. The sample consisted of blood, either unsorted or a sorted T cell fraction (not recorded which). The DNA of the CDR3 is TGTGCCAGCAGTTTTTACAGGGGGATTCTAGATACGCAGTATTTT. Translation gives CASSFYRGILDTQYF.